The source of this T cell receptor (beta chain) is a study of shared clonotypes between healthy human individuals. V shed 4 bases and J 4 bases; nucleotides not matched to a gene: 6. Germline V CDR1 and CDR2: KGHSH, LQKENI. The CDR3 spans 14 residues. Here immunoSEQ multiplex PCR was the method, and the copy in TCRdb shows in-frame clones only, minus some. The sample yields about 2.3 million clones, over 85% seen once. Sequenced: naive CD4+ T cells from PBMCs. The sample's subset: CD45RA+ positively selected. The origin of this receptor is a man between 18 and 29 years old in good health. Some clones in this sample may be carry-over from other donors' samples. The V call is TRBV18, the J call TRBJ1-2; 7 positions match TRBD1. This CDR3 is CASSQGQTSYGYTF. The CDR3 nucleotides read TGTGCCAGCTCACAGGGACAGACAAGCTATGGCTACACCTTC.